These 14 T cell receptor beta chains were sequenced from one sample in a study of T cells after yellow fever vaccination. A single record per CDR3 protein comes from TCRdb applying MiXCR to the 5' RACE reads. In the table there are tens of thousands of distinct CDR3 sequences, 7.4% of which are singletons. Sequenced here: CD8+ T cells sorted from PBMCs, sampled 15 days after the yellow fever booster vaccination. Every receptor here comes from a man aged 25-45 years who received the YFV17D yellow fever vaccine.

This clonotype was found many times. The chain carries TRBV20-1 and TRBJ2-5, with unresolved D. The CDR3 totals 15 residues. Germline CDR1 DFQATT, CDR2 SNEGSKA (reference sequence). The germline V and J ends were trimmed by 2 bases and 7 bases, with 20 bases remaining between them. For the CDR3, the DNA is TGCAGTGCTAGATCGGAGACCTCTCAGATGGGGACCCAGTACTTC. The encoded protein is CSARSETSQMGTQYF.

The sample holds many counts of this clonotype. The chain employs TRBV7-9 and TRBJ2-7; a possible D gene is TRBD1 (5 bases). The CDR3 consists of 12 residues. The germline V gene encodes CDR1 SEHNR and CDR2 FQNEAQ (reference sequence). V lost 1 base and J lost 7, with 8 bases in between. The CDR3 reads CASSLEGREQYF. For the CDR3, the DNA is TGTGCCAGCAGCTTAGAGGGGCGGGAGCAGTACTTC.

This clonotype was counted many times. This sequence joins TRBV11-3 and TRBJ2-5; 8 bases align to TRBD2. Germline CDR1 and CDR2: SGHNT and YENEEA. The CDR3 has 16 amino acids. V gave up 5 bases and J gave up 0 bases; unmatched junction bases: 8. The CDR3 bases are TGTGCCAGCAGCCCCCAAAGCGGGAGTGACCAAGAGACCCAGTACTTC. Amino acids: CASSPQSGSDQETQYF.

In this sample, this clonotype turned up many times. This chain uses TRBV27 with TRBJ2-5, with 8 positions matching TRBD1. Germline V lookup: CDR1 MNHEY, CDR2 SMNVEV (reference sequence). The junction had 2 bases not matched to a gene; V was cut back by 4 bases and J by 1 base. CDR3 length: 14 residues. CDR3 region: CASSSGQAQETQYF. The DNA of the CDR3 is TGTGCCAGCAGTTCGGGACAGGCCCAAGAGACCCAGTACTTC.

This clonotype was observed at least ten times. This chain joins TRBV19 and TRBJ2-7; possibly TRBD2 for D (6 bases). The CDR3 is 16 residues long. V shed 1 base and J shed 3 bases, with 16 bases lying between them. Germline V lookup: CDR1 LNHDA, CDR2 SQIVND (reference sequence). The DNA of the CDR3 is TGTGCCAGTAGTATAGGTGTCTTTAGCGGATACTACGAGCAGTACTTC. Its translation is CASSIGVFSGYYEQYF.

This clonotype appeared many times. The V call is TRBV4-2, the J call TRBJ1-2; D possibly corresponds to TRBD1 (5 bases). V was trimmed by 1 base and J by 4 bases, leaving 7 bases between them. The CDR3 runs to 13 residues. The germline CDR1 and CDR2 sequences are LGHNA and YNFKEQ. The CDR3 DNA sequence: TGTGCCAGCAGCCAAGCAGGGACCTATGGCTACACCTTC. This encodes CASSQAGTYGYTF.

This clonotype was seen ten or more times. The chain has TRBV19 and TRBJ2-1; 8 nucleotides agree with TRBD2. This CDR3 region has 17 residues. Germline V lookup: CDR1 LNHDA, CDR2 SQIVND (reference sequence). The trim removed 3 bases at V and 7 bases at J, leaving 14 bases unmatched. DNA for the CDR3: TGTGCCAGTAGTATGTTGACTAGCGTCTCCCTGTCGAATGAGCAGTTCTTC. Translating gives CASSMLTSVSLSNEQFF.

This clonotype was seen ten or more times. The V gene is TRBV27, the J gene TRBJ2-2, with TRBD2 matching 9 bases. Germline V CDR1 and CDR2: MNHEY, SMNVEV (reference sequence). The CDR3 loop spans 14 amino acids. V lost 5 bases to trimming and J lost 4 bases; unmatched junction nucleotides: 2. This CDR3 reads CASSAGGSTGELFF. The CDR3 DNA follows: TGTGCCAGCAGTGCGGGAGGGAGCACCGGGGAGCTGTTTTTT.

This clonotype was seen many times. The V gene is TRBV6-2 or TRBV6-3, the J gene TRBJ1-2; D possibly corresponds to TRBD1 (5 bases). Per germline, CDR1 MNHEY and CDR2 SVGEGT. CDR3 size: 12 residues. Trimming took off 7 bases at V and 3 bases at J, with 9 bases between the two ends. The CDR3, as DNA: TGTGCCAGCAAAGGGACGGACTATGGCTACACCTTC. Translated: CASKGTDYGYTF.

This clonotype was seen ten or more times. V is TRBV20-1 and J is TRBJ1-5; 8 positions agree with TRBD1. V gave up 3 bases and J gave up 1 base; unmatched junction bases: 8. Germline V CDR1 and CDR2: DFQATT, SNEGSKA (reference sequence). This CDR3 spans 16 amino acids. DNA for the CDR3: TGCAGTGCTAGTACCGACAGGGGATTAAGCAATCAGCCCCAGCATTTT. Encoded protein: CSASTDRGLSNQPQHF.

As regards this clonotype: With a much larger clone just one base away, this may be a read error. The chain has TRBV19 and TRBJ2-7, with a tentative D call TRBD2 (6 bases). This CDR3 is 11 amino acids long. Germline V CDR1 and CDR2: LNHDA, SQIVND (reference sequence). DNA for the CDR3: TGTACCAGTAGTACTAGCAACCAGCAGTACTTC. Its protein is CTSSTSNQQYF.

This clonotype appeared many times. The V gene is TRBV6-5, the J gene TRBJ2-1; D possibly corresponds to TRBD2 (6 bases). V lost 1 base and J 5 bases, leaving 15 bases between the germline ends. The CDR3 runs 16 residues. Germline V CDR1 and CDR2: MNHEY, SVGAGI. The CDR3: CASSYYLREPNNEQFF. Here the CDR3 DNA reads TGTGCCAGCAGTTACTATCTCCGGGAGCCCAACAATGAGCAGTTCTTC.

This chain uses TRBV20-1 with TRBJ2-1; D unresolved. The CDR3 loop spans 17 amino acids. CDR1 is DFQATT and CDR2 is SNEGSKA in the germline V gene (reference sequence). The CDR3 nucleotides are TGCAGCGGCGGCAGGCGGAAGAGTATTTTTTCCTACAATGAGCAGTTCTTC. Its protein product is CSGGRRKSIFSYNEQFF.

This chain links TRBV7-2 with TRBJ2-3; 9 bases fit TRBD2. The CDR3 is 13 amino acids. Trimming removed 1 base from V and 14 bases from J; junction bases left unmatched: 7. Germline assignment: CDR1 SGHTA and CDR2 FQGNSA. The CDR3 coding sequence is TGTGCCAGCAGCTTAGGTAGCGGGAGCGGAGCGTATTTT. It specifies CASSLGSGSGAYF.